The rows below give T cell receptor beta chains drawn from one sample of a study of cytotoxic CD8 clonotypes in ibrutinib-treated CLL. Generated by immunoSEQ multiplex PCR, the TCRdb table keeps only in-frame clones and is missing some. The table has approximately 100,000 clones, 60% to 80% seen once. Sequenced here: PBMCs, sampled after 12 months of ibrutinib treatment. The receptors shown here come from a human donor with chronic lymphocytic leukemia. Each CDR3 is given with its conserved first and last residue. The order of the fields is CDR3 protein, CDR3 DNA, clone size, J gene, D gene, CDR3 length, V gene. A D gene is named only where the DNA matches it firmly. Clone size is not always given. Where it is, it says once, few, many or a class for expanded clones.

CASSLGRLAGGRQTQYF TGTGCCAGCAGCTTAGGTCGCCTAGCGGGGGGGCGGCAGACCCAGTACTTC . TRBJ2-5 TRBD2 17 TRBV13
CASSSTQGFDTGELFF TGTGCCAGCAGCTCCACGCAGGGTTTCGACACCGGGGAGCTGTTTTTT . TRBJ2-2 . 16 TRBV7-3
CASSYGGKNTEAFF TGTGCCAGCAGTTACGGGGGAAAGAACACTGAAGCTTTCTTT . TRBJ1-1 . 14 TRBV6-6
CAMLTDGMGYGYTF TGTGCCATGCTAACGGACGGAATGGGATATGGCTACACCTTC . TRBJ1-2 . 14 TRBV10-3
CASSVALWENGELFF TGTGCCAGCAGCGTAGCTCTATGGGAGAACGGGGAGCTGTTTTTT few TRBJ2-2 . 15 TRBV9
CASSYDRDSYNSPLHF TGTGCCAGCAGTTACGACAGGGACTCCTATAATTCACCCCTCCACTTT . TRBJ1-6 TRBD1 16 TRBV5-8
CASSLRDRRGHNYGYTF TGTGCCAGCAGCCTCCGGGACAGGCGGGGCCATAACTATGGCTACACCTTC . TRBJ1-2 TRBD1 17 TRBV7-8
CASSYSKNTEAFF TGTGCCAGCAGTTACTCTAAGAACACTGAAGCTTTCTTT . TRBJ1-1 . 13 TRBV6-5
CASSLRSGGLADTQYF TGCGCCAGCAGCTTGCGTAGCGGGGGGCTCGCAGATACGCAGTATTTT . TRBJ2-3 TRBD2 16 TRBV5-1
CARSGLGASSTDTQYF TGTGCCAGAAGCGGACTCGGAGCGAGTAGCACAGATACGCAGTATTTT . TRBJ2-3 . 16 TRBV5-3
CASSLGFSAQTYEQYF TGCGCCAGCAGCTTGGGTTTCTCCGCCCAGACCTACGAGCAGTACTTC . TRBJ2-7 . 16 TRBV5-1
CASSSRATQVHGYTF TGCGCCAGCAGCTCACGTGCCACCCAGGTGCATGGCTACACCTTC . TRBJ1-2 . 15 TRBV5-1
CASSLVGGGTDTQYF TGTGCCAGCAGCTTAGTTGGGGGGGGCACAGATACGCAGTATTTT . TRBJ2-3 TRBD2 15 TRBV7-6
CASSPTGQGMETQYF TGCGCCAGCAGCCCAACCGGACAGGGGATGGAGACCCAGTACTTC . TRBJ2-5 TRBD1 15 TRBV5-1
CASSPTAAGRTEAFF TGTGCCAGCTCACCGACGGCGGCGGGGCGCACTGAAGCTTTCTTT . TRBJ1-1 . 15 TRBV18
CASSQGVGVIYGYTF TGCGCCAGCAGCCAAGGGGTAGGAGTGATCTATGGCTACACCTTC few TRBJ1-2 . 15 TRBV4-1
CASSPGGSYNSPLHF TGTGCCAGCAGCCCTGGAGGGTCCTATAATTCACCCCTCCACTTT . TRBJ1-6 . 15 TRBV14
CAWSPFTFRDRRFTEAFF TGTGCCTGGAGTCCGTTTACGTTTAGGGATCGAAGGTTCACTGAAGCTTTCTTT . TRBJ1-1 . 18 TRBV30
CASSPPEIEKLFF TGTGCCAGCTCACCACCGGAGATCGAAAAACTGTTTTTT few TRBJ1-4 . 13 TRBV18
CASITRTGTEETQYF TGTGCCAGTATTACTAGGACAGGCACCGAAGAGACCCAGTACTTC few TRBJ2-5 TRBD1 15 TRBV5-3
CASSLGTGAGETQYF TGTGCCAGCAGTTTGGGGACAGGGGCCGGTGAGACCCAGTACTTC . TRBJ2-5 TRBD1 15 TRBV11-2
CASSEPGRPGAFF TGTGCCAGTAGTGAACCGGGACGGCCAGGCGCTTTCTTT . TRBJ1-1 . 13 TRBV19
CASSYGTGNYGYTF TGTGCCAGCAGCTACGGGACGGGCAACTATGGCTACACCTTC . TRBJ1-2 . 14 TRBV5-8
CASSPLSGTSSYEQYF TGTGCCAGCAGCCCGCTGTCCGGGACAAGTTCCTACGAGCAGTACTTC . TRBJ2-7 . 16 TRBV5-5
CASSRGYEQYF TGTGCCAGCAGTAGGGGCTACGAGCAGTACTTC . TRBJ2-7 . 11 TRBV6-1
CAWTKRANLRDRNTEAFF TGTGCCTGGACCAAACGGGCGAACCTCCGGGACAGAAACACTGAAGCTTTCTTT . TRBJ1-1 TRBD1 18 TRBV30
CASSEQGGTSLYEQYF TGTGCCAGCAGTGAACAGGGAGGGACGAGCCTCTACGAGCAGTACTTC . TRBJ2-7 TRBD2 16 TRBV2
CASSSRESPLHF TGTGCCAGCAGCTCGAGGGAGTCACCCCTCCACTTT . TRBJ1-6 . 12 TRBV7-8
CASSLAGQRSYEQYF TGCGCCAGCAGCTTGGCGGGACAGCGGTCCTACGAGCAGTACTTC few TRBJ2-7 TRBD1 15 TRBV5-1
CASSVTVLQPQHF TGTGCCAGCAGCGTGACAGTTCTTCAGCCCCAGCATTTT . TRBJ1-5 . 13 TRBV2
CASSVVTGSYNEQFF TGTGCCAGCAGCGTAGTGACGGGCTCCTACAATGAGCAGTTCTTC . TRBJ2-1 . 15 TRBV9
CASSLRPVDTQYF TGCGCCAGCAGCCTTAGACCGGTAGATACGCAGTATTTT . TRBJ2-3 . 13 TRBV5-1
CAWSVQGIEKLFF TGTGCCTGGAGTGTACAGGGAATTGAAAAACTGTTTTTT . TRBJ1-4 . 13 TRBV30
CASSLGGSGGEEQFF TGCGCCAGCAGCCTGGGTGGTAGCGGGGGGGAAGAGCAGTTCTTC . TRBJ2-1 TRBD2 15 TRBV5-1
CASSTEDTSNTGELFF TGTGCCAGTAGTACCGAGGACACTTCGAACACCGGGGAGCTGTTTTTT few TRBJ2-2 . 16 TRBV19
CATAGTGGTDTQYF TGTGCCACCGCCGGGACAGGGGGCACAGATACGCAGTATTTT . TRBJ2-3 TRBD1 14 TRBV10-3
CASSLGQPNTEAFF TGTGCCAGCAGCTTAGGCCAGCCGAACACTGAAGCTTTCTTT . TRBJ1-1 . 14 TRBV11-3
CASSSIYEQYF TGTGCCAGCAGTTCTATCTACGAGCAGTACTTC . TRBJ2-7 . 11 TRBV28
CASSLPPSGGEDTQYF TGTGCCAGCAGCTTACCCCCTAGCGGGGGTGAAGATACGCAGTATTTT . TRBJ2-3 TRBD2 16 TRBV7-3
CASRRYSGTEAFF TGTGCCAGCAGGAGGTACAGTGGCACTGAAGCTTTCTTT . TRBJ1-1 . 13 TRBV28
CASSSPSGSSYEQYF TGTGCCAGCAGCTCACCGTCGGGCAGCTCCTACGAGCAGTACTTC . TRBJ2-7 . 15 TRBV7-2
CASSLDRGKQFF TGTGCCAGCAGCTTGGACAGAGGCAAGCAGTTCTTC . TRBJ2-1 . 12 TRBV5-6
CASSPTAMNTEAFF TGTGCCAGCTCACCCACAGCTATGAACACTGAAGCTTTCTTT . TRBJ1-1 . 14 TRBV18